This section outlines one TCR beta chain sequence together with its context. Cohort allocation depended upon clinical history that participants reported. The study counted Cohort 3 donors as recovered given two negative PCRs, clearance, or symptom resolution. Original processing notes: For nucleated cells, counts were estimated from reference gene primer amplification. Data came from immunoSEQ multiplex PCR; TCRdb stores just in-frame clones and leaves some out. V and J calls and clone size are given by that table; D and trimming were obtained from the DNA. The sample has around 280,000 clones; around 90% are singletons. The data derive from a study of blood T cell repertoires in COVID-19. At the level of the study: T cells, B-cell-depleted T cells, or PBMCs provided the cDNA or gDNA that served as material.

Trimming pared 0 bases from V and 2 bases from J, leaving 9 bases between. The CDR3 sequence is 14 residues long. The germline CDR1 and CDR2 sequences are SGDLS and YYNGEE. V and J are TRBV9 and TRBJ2-7; weak D call: TRBD2 (6 bases). The TCR comes from a woman aged 35 to 49 who had recovered from COVID-19. Material: PBMCs or T cells enriched from blood (not recorded which). The CDR3 loop is CASSVGAGAYEQYF. CDR3 bases: TGTGCCAGCAGCGTAGGAGCGGGCGCCTACGAGCAGTACTTC.